This TCR beta chain was sequenced for a study of OX40 agonist ivuxolimab in advanced cancers. Study overall: Ivuxolimab was delivered to patients intravenously every 2 weeks at doses spanning 0.01 to 10 mg/kg.

Autoimmune disease history or systemic immunosuppression excluded patients. Only in-frame clones appear in the TCRdb table, and some are missing; sequencing was by immunoSEQ multiplex PCR. The sample holds tens of thousands of clones, around 80% seen once. Study-level results: Some nonresponders additionally presented with little normalized T-cell clonal expansion. In CD8+ T cells, expanded clones were on average more numerous than in CD4+.

About this clone: Its specificity is unknown.

CDR3 length: 14 residues. Trimming took 4 bases from V and 1 from J, leaving 10 bases between them. From germline, CDR1 is KGHSH and CDR2 LQKENI. This material consisted of CD4+ or CD8+ T cells sorted from blood, taken in a trial of the OX40 agonist ivuxolimab. The chain uses TRBV18 and TRBJ1-1, with D perhaps matching TRBD1 (5 bases). The sequence derives from an adult with an advanced solid tumor such as melanoma, head and neck, liver or kidney cancer. The CDR3 here is CASSQLDRNTEAFF. In DNA, the CDR3 is TGTGCCAGCTCACAGCTCGACAGGAACACTGAAGCTTTCTTT.